The 31 T cell receptor beta chains below were found in one sample sequenced in a study of T cell changes during pregnancy in multiple sclerosis. Sequencing was performed with immunoSEQ multiplex PCR; in TCRdb, only in-frame clones are kept and a portion is missing. The sample lists over 40,000 clones; under 90% were seen once. The sample here was peripheral blood, taken in the second trimester of pregnancy. These TCRs come from a female donor in good health, enrolled as a control in a pregnancy study.

The V and J genes are TRBV5-1 and TRBJ1-4; D unclear. With 1 base removed from V and 7 bases from J, the gap between germline ends came to 14 bases. From germline, CDR1 is SGHRS and CDR2 YFSETQ. The CDR3 is 15 amino acids. In DNA, the CDR3 is TGCGCCAGCAGCTTGATTGGCCGGGAGAGTGAAAAACTGTTTTTT. It translates to CASSLIGRESEKLFF. The whole variable domain, remainder taken from reference TRBV5-1 and TRBJ1-4, is KAGVTQTPRYLIKTRGQQVTLSCSPISGHRSVSWYQQTPGQGLQFLFEYFSETQRNKGNFPGRFSGRQFSNSRSEMNVSTLELGDSALYLCASSLIGRESEKLFFGSGTQLSVL.

CDR3 amino acids: CASSSTGTGDYEQYF. The CDR3 nucleotides are TGTGCCAGCAGCTCAACCGGGACAGGGGACTACGAGCAGTACTTC. V usage is TRBV7-9 and J usage is TRBJ2-7, with 10 bases fitting TRBD1. Germline CDR1 and CDR2: SEHNR and FQNEAQ (reference sequence). This CDR3 is built from 15 residues. Unmatched junction bases numbered 6, after V lost 4 bases and J lost 3 bases.

V usage is TRBV28 and J usage is TRBJ2-5; TRBD1 is a possible D gene (6 bases). Germline CDR1 is MDHEN and CDR2 is SYDVKM. V lost 4 bases, J lost 4 bases, and 13 bases lay in between. The CDR3 is made up of 14 amino acids. CDR3 coding DNA: TGTGCCAGCAGTTCGACAGGCTGGTCAGAGACCCAGTACTTC. Its protein is CASSSTGWSETQYF.

The rearrangement links TRBV5-4 to TRBJ2-5; 12 bases agree with TRBD2. The CDR3 has 16 amino acids. Per the germline V gene, CDR1 is SGHNT and CDR2 is YYREEE (reference sequence). Trimming took 3 bases from V and 5 from J; bases not matched to a gene: 8. The CDR3, as DNA: TGTGCCAGCAGCTCCAGACTAGCGGGAGTCGGGGAGACCCAGTACTTC. Translating it yields CASSSRLAGVGETQYF. Full variable domain (remainder filled in from reference TRBV5-4 and TRBJ2-5): ETGVTQSPTHLIKTRGQQVTLRCSSQSGHNTVSWYQQALGQGPQFIFQYYREEENGRGNFPPRFSGLQFPNYSSELNVNALELDDSALYLCASSSRLAGVGETQYFGPGTRLLVL.

The gene calls are TRBV6-5 and TRBJ1-6, with D unresolved. CDR3 size: 14 residues. Germline V gene sequence: CDR1 MNHEY, CDR2 SVGAGI. V lost 6 bases and J lost 9, with 15 bases in between. The CDR3 loop is CASSPRYLGSPLHF. CDR3 in DNA: TGTGCCAGCAGCCCTAGATACCTTGGTTCACCCCTCCACTTT.

The chain links TRBV4-1 to TRBJ2-7; D unresolved. The CDR3 has 15 residues. The germline CDR1 and CDR2 sequences are MGHRA and YSYEKL. Trimming removed 3 bases at V and 5 bases at J, with 17 bases between. The CDR3 coding sequence is TGCGCCAGCAGCCAGGGCCTCGGCCGGATGGACGAGCAGTACTTC. It translates to CASSQGLGRMDEQYF.

The rearrangement uses TRBV25-1 and TRBJ2-7, with 10 bases matching TRBD1. CDR1 is MGHDK and CDR2 is SYGVNS in the germline V gene. V trimming: 5 bases; J trimming: 3 bases; junction bases outside the gene matches: 7. The CDR3 is made up of 15 amino acids. This CDR3 is CASSSPGQGLYEQYF. CDR3 nucleotide sequence: TGTGCCAGCAGTTCTCCGGGACAGGGGCTCTACGAGCAGTACTTC.

The rearrangement joins TRBV18 to TRBJ1-3; D remains ambiguous. The CDR3 totals 12 residues. V lost 2 bases and J lost 8, with 7 bases in between. Germline V lookup: CDR1 KGHSH, CDR2 LQKENI. This CDR3 is CASSPDSYTIYF. In DNA form, the CDR3 reads TGTGCCAGCTCACCAGACTCTTACACCATATATTTT.

V gene TRBV6-1 combines with J gene TRBJ1-2, with TRBD1 identical over 10 bases. The CDR3 is made up of 17 amino acids. Germline V lookup: CDR1 MNHNS, CDR2 SASEGT. After removal of 4 bases from V and 5 bases from J, the junction contained 13 bases not matched to a gene. The CDR3 DNA follows: TGTGCCAGCAGTGGCAGGACAGGGGGTACCCGAACGTATGGCTACACCTTC. Translating it yields CASSGRTGGTRTYGYTF.

The chain has TRBV19 and TRBJ1-1; no reliable D call. The CDR3 is made up of 13 amino acids. V dropped 9 bases and J dropped 5 bases, with 16 bases sitting between them. The germline V gene has CDR1 LNHDA and CDR2 SQIVND (reference sequence). The CDR3 DNA follows: TGTGCCAGCTCTATGGGCACGACGACTGAAGCTTTCTTT. This encodes CASSMGTTTEAFF.

This clone was observed a few times. The chain uses TRBV7-2 and TRBJ2-7; the match to TRBD1 covers 7 bases. The V gene's germline CDR1 is SGHTA and CDR2 FQGNSA. The J segment lost 4 bases and the V segment lost 6 bases, leaving 12 bases of the junction unmatched. CDR3 length: 15 amino acids. CDR3 DNA: TGTGCCAGCAGTTCCCTACCCGGGACAGTTTACGAGCAGTACTTC. This codes for CASSSLPGTVYEQYF.

This sequence joins TRBV6-1 and TRBJ1-1, with 7 bases identical to TRBD1. From germline, CDR1 is MNHNS and CDR2 SASEGT. This CDR3 is built from 14 residues. Trimming cost V 2 bases and J 4 bases; bases outside gene matches: 4. CDR3: CASSEIGGRTEAFF. For the CDR3, the DNA is TGTGCCAGCAGTGAAATAGGGGGCCGCACTGAAGCTTTCTTT.

The V gene is TRBV6-1, the J gene TRBJ1-6; TRBD1 might be the D (5 bases). This CDR3 is built from 14 residues. Germline lookup yields CDR1 MNHNS and CDR2 SASEGT. Trimming took 3 bases from V and 7 from J, leaving 10 bases between them. The CDR3 region is CASSDRVGNSPLHF. CDR3 in DNA: TGTGCCAGCAGTGACAGGGTTGGAAATTCACCCCTCCACTTT.

The chain combines TRBV4-2 with TRBJ2-5; TRBD1 matches at 9 bases. The CDR3 sequence is 18 residues long. The J segment lost 2 bases and the V segment lost 0 bases, leaving 10 bases of the junction unmatched. From germline, CDR1 is LGHNA and CDR2 YNFKEQ. The CDR3: CASSQEYRQGVLQETQYF. The CDR3 DNA reads TGTGCCAGCAGCCAAGAATACCGACAGGGGGTTTTACAAGAGACCCAGTACTTC.

The chain employs TRBV18 and TRBJ2-7; perhaps TRBD1 as D (5 bases). Germline V lookup: CDR1 KGHSH, CDR2 LQKENI. V dropped 4 bases and J dropped 5 bases, with 12 bases sitting between them. CDR3 size: 13 residues. The CDR3 DNA reads as TGTGCCAGCTCACTTGGGGTAGGGGACGAGCAGTACTTC. It encodes CASSLGVGDEQYF.

A single count supports this clone. The chain uses TRBV5-1 and TRBJ2-1; D possibly corresponds to TRBD2 (5 bases). The V gene lost 3 bases and the J gene lost 0 bases, with 16 bases spanning the gap. CDR3 length: 17 residues. In germline, CDR1 is SGHRS, CDR2 YFSETQ. The CDR3 spells CASSSHPLAASYNEQFF. The CDR3 DNA reads TGCGCCAGCAGCTCACACCCTCTAGCAGCCTCCTACAATGAGCAGTTCTTC.

This clone has a handful of counts. The rearrangement joins TRBV30 to TRBJ1-1, with D tentatively TRBD1 (6 bases). V lost 1 base and J 4 bases, leaving 13 bases between the germline ends. Germline V gene sequence: CDR1 GTSNPN, CDR2 SVGIG (reference sequence). The CDR3 has 14 residues. The CDR3 here is CAWSGDISLTEAFF. The CDR3 DNA reads as TGTGCCTGGAGTGGGGACATAAGCCTCACTGAAGCTTTCTTT. Filled out from reference TRBV30 and TRBJ1-1, the complete variable domain reads SQTIHQWPATLVQPVGSPLSLECTVEGTSNPNLYWYRQAAGRGLQLLFYSVGIGQISSEVPQNLSASRPQDRQFILSSKKLLLSDSGFYLCAWSGDISLTEAFFGQGTRLTVV.

The count of this clone is one. The chain employs TRBV19 and TRBJ2-1; D perhaps matches TRBD1 (6 bases). Germline loops: CDR1 LNHDA, CDR2 SQIVND (reference sequence). The CDR3 covers 15 residues. The V and J ends lost 6 bases and 0 bases respectively, with 12 bases between them. This chain's CDR3 is CASSRTGSSYNEQFF. CDR3 DNA sequence: TGTGCCAGTAGCCGTACAGGGAGCTCCTACAATGAGCAGTTCTTC.

This rearrangement joins TRBV19 to TRBJ1-2; D is possibly TRBD1 (6 bases). The CDR3 length is 16 residues. Per the germline V gene, CDR1 is LNHDA and CDR2 is SQIVND (reference sequence). Trimming pared 1 base from V and 4 bases from J, leaving 16 bases between. This chain's CDR3 is CASSIGGTPVGYGYTF. CDR3 DNA: TGTGCCAGTAGTATAGGTGGGACACCTGTCGGCTATGGCTACACCTTC.

V is TRBV12-5 and J is TRBJ1-1, with D unclear. CDR3 length: 13 residues. CDR1 is LGHNT and CDR2 is FRNRAP in the germline V gene. V was trimmed by 8 bases and J by 0 bases, leaving 10 bases between them. The CDR3 region has the DNA TGTGCTAGTACGAGTCGTATGAACACTGAAGCTTTCTTT. Protein product: CASTSRMNTEAFF.

The rearrangement joins TRBV30 to TRBJ1-1; a weak D match, TRBD1 (5 bases). The length of the CDR3 is 16 residues. V lost 5 bases, J lost 0 bases, and 19 bases lay in between. The V gene's germline CDR1 is GTSNPN and CDR2 SVGIG (reference sequence). CDR3 region: CAWSLWGGGMNTEAFF. Here the CDR3 DNA reads TGTGCCTGGTCCCTGTGGGGTGGGGGGATGAACACTGAAGCTTTCTTT.

The rearrangement uses TRBV19 and TRBJ2-3, with TRBD2 identical over 9 bases. Losses at the gene ends were 3 bases for V and 4 bases for J; bases not matched to a gene: 5. CDR3 size: 15 residues. From germline, CDR1 is LNHDA and CDR2 SQIVND (reference sequence). DNA of the CDR3: TGTGCCAGTAGTATTTCAGCTAGCGGGGCAGATACGCAGTATTTT. Its translation is CASSISASGADTQYF.

The rearrangement uses TRBV5-4 and TRBJ1-5; D is unclear. This CDR3 has 13 amino acids. Germline V gene lookup returns CDR1 SGHNT and CDR2 YYREEE (reference sequence). V was clipped by 0 bases and J by 7 bases, with 8 bases between them. This CDR3 reads CASSLERDQPQHF. The CDR3 coding sequence is TGTGCCAGCAGCTTGGAGCGTGACCAGCCCCAGCATTTT.

The chain has TRBV6-5 and TRBJ1-1; tentatively, D is TRBD1 (5 bases). V was clipped by 0 bases and J by 1 base, with 9 bases between them. CDR1 is MNHEY, CDR2 SVGAGI, per germline. The CDR3 runs to 15 residues. CDR3 coding DNA: TGTGCCAGCAGTTACTCCAGACAGACGAACACTGAAGCTTTCTTT. This translates into CASSYSRQTNTEAFF.

The chain joins TRBV7-8 to TRBJ2-7, with a tentative D call TRBD1 (6 bases). The V end was cut by 5 bases, the J end by 1 base, with 12 bases between. The CDR3 extends over 14 amino acids. From germline, CDR1 is SGHVS and CDR2 FQNEAQ. For the CDR3, the DNA is TGTGCCAGCAGCAAAGGGACACCTTCCTACGAGCAGTACTTC. Its translation: CASSKGTPSYEQYF.

This sequence joins TRBV6-1 and TRBJ2-7; TRBD1 is a possible D gene (6 bases). Germline CDR1 is MNHNS and CDR2 is SASEGT. V was cut by 0 bases and J by 3 bases, with 9 bases left in between. The CDR3 has 14 amino acids. In nucleotides, the CDR3 is TGTGCCAGCAGTGAAGCGGCCAGGGGCTACGAGCAGTACTTC. It codes for CASSEAARGYEQYF.

To note about this clone: The junction departs from the called germline gene at one end, perhaps through a read error. The V and J genes are TRBV7-9 and TRBJ1-2; D is possibly TRBD1 (6 bases). The CDR3 is 10 residues long. CDR1 and CDR2 (germline): SEHNR, FQNEAQ (reference sequence). The CDR3 region is CASSVVDSHF. The DNA of the CDR3 is TGTGCCAGCAGCGTAGTGGACAGCCACTTC.

This chain joins TRBV2 and TRBJ1-6, with D uncertain. From germline, CDR1 is SNHLY and CDR2 FYNNEI. V lost 2 bases, J lost 15 bases, and 17 bases lay in between. The CDR3 runs to 14 residues. The CDR3 DNA reads as TGTGCCAGCAGTGAAAGAGGGCGGGCGGGTCGCCTCCACTTT. Translated, it gives CASSERGRAGRLHF.

This clone is judged medium-sized (0.01 to 0.1%). The gene calls are TRBV18 and TRBJ1-1, with TRBD1 matching 7 bases. CDR1 is KGHSH, CDR2 LQKENI, per germline. The CDR3 totals 16 residues. With V trimmed by 4 bases and J by 3 bases, 11 bases remained unmatched. The CDR3 protein is CASSQFPTGSDTEAFF. The CDR3 DNA is TGTGCCAGCTCACAATTCCCGACAGGGTCGGACACTGAAGCTTTCTTT. The whole variable domain, remainder taken from reference TRBV18 and TRBJ1-1, is NAGVMQNPRHLVRRRGQEARLRCSPMKGHSHVYWYRQLPEEGLKFMVYLQKENIIDESGMPKERFSAEFPKEGPSILRIQQVVRGDSAAYFCASSQFPTGSDTEAFFGQGTRLTVV.

This sequence joins TRBV30 and TRBJ2-2; D is unresolved. Looked up from germline, CDR1 is GTSNPN and CDR2 is SVGIG (reference sequence). Between the trimmed V and J ends, which lost 0 bases and 4 bases, there was a span of 6 bases. The CDR3 loop spans 13 amino acids. The CDR3 here is CAWSVAVTGELFF. Written as DNA, the CDR3 is TGTGCCTGGAGTGTAGCCGTCACCGGGGAGCTGTTTTTT.

For this clone: Its ends do not fully match the called genes, so a read error is possible. The rearrangement joins TRBV9 to TRBJ1-2; D remains unclear. The CDR3 has 12 amino acids. From germline, CDR1 is SGDLS and CDR2 YYNGEE. The CDR3 coding sequence is TGTGCCAGCAGCCAAGACCACTACGGCTACACCTTC. It translates to CASSQDHYGYTF.